This is a list of T cell receptor beta chains from one sample in a study of blood T cells in healthy people across ages. One entry per CDR3 protein results from TCRdb running MiXCR on the 5' RACE reads. The sample shows 1.5 million to 2 million distinct CDR3 sequences, about 30% of them seen only once. The specimen sequenced was blood. Receptors were obtained from a woman younger than 45 in good health. Each CDR3 is given without its conserved first and last residue. The order of the fields is J gene, V gene, CDR3 protein.

j_gene: TRBJ1-1; v_gene: TRBV2; CDR3aa: ASSGDRGSTEAF
j_gene: TRBJ2-1; v_gene: TRBV29-1; CDR3aa: SGRVEYNEQF
j_gene: TRBJ2-3; v_gene: TRBV7-2; CDR3aa: ASSPLDRGRGDTQY
j_gene: TRBJ2-1; v_gene: TRBV14; CDR3aa: ASSPQRFSSGSYEQF
j_gene: TRBJ2-1; v_gene: TRBV7-2; CDR3aa: ASSPPPGGNEQF
j_gene: TRBJ2-3; v_gene: TRBV30; CDR3aa: AWSVPSGTTDTQY
j_gene: TRBJ2-7; v_gene: TRBV6-4; CDR3aa: ASSDSLVSYEQY
j_gene: TRBJ1-6; v_gene: TRBV28; CDR3aa: ASSLGGFEISLH
j_gene: TRBJ2-7; v_gene: TRBV10-3; CDR3aa: AISESNSDYEQY
j_gene: TRBJ1-6; v_gene: TRBV7-2; CDR3aa: ASSLAFTANNSPLH
j_gene: TRBJ1-1; v_gene: TRBV7-2; CDR3aa: ASSSRQIMNTEAF
j_gene: TRBJ2-5; v_gene: TRBV6-6; CDR3aa: ASSYTQETQY
j_gene: TRBJ2-7; v_gene: TRBV11-2; CDR3aa: ASSSRWAYEQY
j_gene: TRBJ2-3; v_gene: TRBV19; CDR3aa: ASSIVYTDTQY
j_gene: TRBJ2-7; v_gene: TRBV10-3; CDR3aa: VISEGLADLSYEQY
j_gene: TRBJ2-7; v_gene: TRBV29-1; CDR3aa: SVALRDRGLEQY
j_gene: TRBJ1-2; v_gene: TRBV20-1; CDR3aa: SARAIQGRNYGYT
j_gene: TRBJ1-2; v_gene: TRBV7-9; CDR3aa: ASSRGTGWYYGYT
j_gene: TRBJ1-6; v_gene: TRBV5-1; CDR3aa: TSSAQGPYNSPLH
j_gene: TRBJ2-4; v_gene: TRBV28; CDR3aa: ASRTGVVNIQY